This T cell receptor beta chain was recovered during a study of cytomegalovirus exposure and HLA in healthy donors. Germline V CDR1 and CDR2: MDHEN, SYDVKM. This CDR3 region has 15 residues. V lost 10 bases to trimming and J lost 0 bases; unmatched junction nucleotides: 9. PCR was performed using 60 Vbeta and 13 Jbeta primers. Sequencing was performed with immunoSEQ multiplex PCR; in TCRdb, only in-frame clones are kept and a portion is missing. Its table records about 51,000 clones. Sequencing was performed on PBMCs. This TCR derives from a man in his forties in good health and CMV-seropositive. The genes are TRBV28 and TRBJ1-3; 7 nucleotides align to TRBD1. The CDR3 DNA sequence: TGTGCCACTTCACAGGGGACATTCTCTGGAAACACCATATATTTT. The encoded protein is CATSQGTFSGNTIYF.